The rows below give T cell receptor beta chains drawn from one sample of a study of CD8 T cells in Susac syndrome. A single record per CDR3 protein comes from TCRdb applying MiXCR to the immunoSEQ multiplex PCR reads. There are around 190,000 distinct CDR3 sequences in the sample; under 95% occur only once, and 0.12% lies in the top ten. Sequencing used CD4+ T cells from PBMCs. These receptors were taken from a human donor with Susac syndrome. Each CDR3 is given with its conserved first and last residue. The order of the fields is clone size, J gene, D gene, V gene, CDR3 protein, CDR3 DNA. The D gene is left open where the match is weak. Some rows have no size entry. The others give once, few or many, or a class for an expanded clone.

clone_size: -; j_call: TRBJ1-2; d_call: TRBD1; v_call: TRBV9; cdr3_aa: CASSGTGAPGYTF; cdr3_nt: TGTGCCAGCAGCGGGACAGGGGCCCCTGGCTACACCTTC
clone_size: -; j_call: TRBJ1-5; d_call: TRBD1; v_call: TRBV25-1; cdr3_aa: CASSEGDSPNQPQHF; cdr3_nt: TGTGCCAGCAGTGAAGGGGACAGCCCCAATCAGCCCCAGCATTTT
clone_size: few; j_call: TRBJ1-2; d_call: -; v_call: TRBV14; cdr3_aa: CASSQQGNYGYTF; cdr3_nt: TGTGCCAGCAGCCAGCAGGGGAACTATGGCTACACCTTC
clone_size: -; j_call: TRBJ1-1; d_call: TRBD1; v_call: TRBV20-1; cdr3_aa: CSATGQGARTEAFF; cdr3_nt: TGCAGTGCTACGGGACAGGGGGCGAGGACTGAAGCTTTCTTT
clone_size: -; j_call: TRBJ1-2; d_call: TRBD1; v_call: TRBV19; cdr3_aa: CATIGGQEAYGYTF; cdr3_nt: TGTGCCACCATAGGGGGACAGGAGGCCTATGGCTACACCTTC
clone_size: -; j_call: TRBJ2-7; d_call: -; v_call: TRBV5-1; cdr3_aa: CASSPAAESTREQYF; cdr3_nt: TGCGCCAGCAGCCCGGCCGCTGAATCAACGAGGGAGCAGTACTTC
clone_size: -; j_call: TRBJ2-5; d_call: -; v_call: TRBV25-1; cdr3_aa: CASSEPRGRETQYF; cdr3_nt: TGTGCCAGCAGTGAACCTCGGGGCCGAGAGACCCAGTACTTC
clone_size: -; j_call: TRBJ2-3; d_call: -; v_call: TRBV11-3; cdr3_aa: CASSKQDTQYF; cdr3_nt: TGTGCCAGCAGCAAACAAGATACGCAGTATTTT
clone_size: -; j_call: TRBJ2-2; d_call: -; v_call: TRBV29-1; cdr3_aa: CSVEGDYTGELFF; cdr3_nt: TGCAGCGTTGAAGGGGACTACACCGGGGAGCTGTTTTTT
clone_size: -; j_call: TRBJ1-6; d_call: -; v_call: TRBV9; cdr3_aa: CASSPKKNSPLHF; cdr3_nt: TGTGCCAGCAGCCCCAAGAAGAATTCACCCCTCCACTTT
clone_size: -; j_call: TRBJ1-3; d_call: -; v_call: TRBV4-2; cdr3_aa: CASSQGAGEAGNTIYF; cdr3_nt: TGTGCCAGCAGCCAAGGGGCAGGGGAAGCTGGAAACACCATATATTTT
clone_size: -; j_call: TRBJ2-3; d_call: TRBD2; v_call: TRBV29-1; cdr3_aa: CSVAQRGPTDTQYF; cdr3_nt: TGCAGCGTTGCCCAGCGGGGACCCACAGATACGCAGTATTTT
clone_size: once; j_call: TRBJ2-2; d_call: -; v_call: TRBV20-1; cdr3_aa: CSATSSTAGELFF; cdr3_nt: TGCAGTGCAACCTCTAGCACCGCCGGGGAGCTGTTTTTT
clone_size: few; j_call: TRBJ2-7; d_call: -; v_call: TRBV29-1; cdr3_aa: CSAAGSYEQYF; cdr3_nt: TGCAGCGCCGCAGGATCCTACGAGCAGTACTTC
clone_size: -; j_call: TRBJ2-7; d_call: -; v_call: TRBV12-3/TRBV12-4; cdr3_aa: CASSWGVQGGYEQYF; cdr3_nt: TGTGCCAGCAGCTGGGGCGTACAGGGTGGCTACGAGCAGTACTTC
clone_size: -; j_call: TRBJ1-2; d_call: -; v_call: TRBV30; cdr3_aa: CAWSAGAKDTARYTF; cdr3_nt: TGTGCCTGGAGCGCGGGGGCTAAGGATACAGCCCGCTACACCTTC
clone_size: -; j_call: TRBJ2-1; d_call: -; v_call: TRBV2; cdr3_aa: CASSEWRSFNEQFF; cdr3_nt: TGTGCCAGCAGTGAGTGGCGGTCATTCAATGAGCAGTTCTTC
clone_size: -; j_call: TRBJ2-5; d_call: -; v_call: TRBV9; cdr3_aa: CASSVVAGRRETQYF; cdr3_nt: TGTGCCAGCAGCGTAGTGGCAGGGAGACGGGAGACCCAGTACTTC
clone_size: -; j_call: TRBJ2-3; d_call: TRBD2; v_call: TRBV25-1; cdr3_aa: CASSELAGGSTDTQYF; cdr3_nt: TGTGCCAGCAGTGAACTAGCGGGGGGGAGCACAGATACGCAGTATTTT
clone_size: -; j_call: TRBJ1-1; d_call: -; v_call: TRBV20-1; cdr3_aa: CSAPRGAATEAFF; cdr3_nt: TGCAGTGCTCCGAGGGGAGCGGCCACTGAAGCTTTCTTT
clone_size: -; j_call: TRBJ1-2; d_call: -; v_call: TRBV18; cdr3_aa: CASSPRGESNYGYTF; cdr3_nt: TGTGCCAGCTCACCACGGGGGGAAAGTAACTATGGCTACACCTTC
clone_size: -; j_call: TRBJ1-4; d_call: -; v_call: TRBV7-9; cdr3_aa: CASSFLSGVRQGEKLFF; cdr3_nt: TGTGCCAGCAGCTTTCTCTCTGGGGTACGTCAGGGTGAAAAACTGTTTTTT
clone_size: -; j_call: TRBJ2-2; d_call: -; v_call: TRBV30; cdr3_aa: CAWSGRGTGELFF; cdr3_nt: TGTGCCTGGAGTGGCCGTGGCACCGGGGAGCTGTTTTTT
clone_size: -; j_call: TRBJ1-1; d_call: -; v_call: TRBV29-1; cdr3_aa: CSVEVLGIEGTEAFF; cdr3_nt: TGCAGCGTTGAAGTTCTGGGTATTGAGGGGACTGAAGCTTTCTTT
clone_size: -; j_call: TRBJ2-7; d_call: -; v_call: TRBV5-4; cdr3_aa: CASSTRGGSYEQYF; cdr3_nt: TGTGCCAGCAGCACCAGGGGAGGCTCCTACGAGCAGTACTTC
clone_size: -; j_call: TRBJ1-5; d_call: -; v_call: TRBV7-8; cdr3_aa: CASSLDGSLYSNQPQHF; cdr3_nt: TGTGCCAGCAGCTTGGACGGATCACTTTATAGCAATCAGCCCCAGCATTTT
clone_size: few; j_call: TRBJ1-4; d_call: -; v_call: TRBV6-5; cdr3_aa: CASSYPGREKLFF; cdr3_nt: TGTGCCAGCAGTTACCCAGGGAGGGAAAAACTGTTTTTT